Below, 22 T cell receptor beta chains from the same sample are listed, as sequenced in a study of blood T cell repertoires in COVID-19. Data came from immunoSEQ multiplex PCR; TCRdb stores just in-frame clones and leaves some out. The data show 210,000 or so clones, under 85% seen once. Specimen: peripheral blood. Receptor source: a woman between 25 and 40 years old with COVID-19, enrolled during active disease.

The J gene is TRBJ2-1, the V gene TRBV7-6; the match to TRBD2 covers 10 bases. The CDR3 has 19 amino acids. V lost 6 bases and J lost 0; bases outside the gene matches: 14. CDR1 is SGHVS, CDR2 FNYEAQ, per germline. The CDR3 nucleotides read TGTGCCAGCAGTGCTAGAGGGAGTGCTAGCGGGGGCTCCTACAATGAGCAGTTCTTC. Translated, it gives CASSARGSASGGSYNEQFF.

In its sample, this clone was seen a few times. This chain uses TRBV11-2 with TRBJ2-7; TRBD2 matches 8 bases. This CDR3 has 14 amino acids. The V gene's germline CDR1 is SGHAT and CDR2 FQNNGV. V shed 2 bases, J shed 2 bases, and the junction held 2 bases outside the gene matches. CDR3 residues: CASSLSGGPYEQYF. The CDR3 DNA is TGTGCCAGCAGCTTAAGCGGGGGTCCCTACGAGCAGTACTTC.

The chain carries TRBV5-1 and TRBJ1-4; the D is unclear. V was cut by 4 bases and J by 8 bases, with 9 bases left in between. There are 12 residues in the CDR3. Germline CDR1 and CDR2: SGHRS and YFSETQ. CDR3 residues: CASSENREKLFF. CDR3 DNA: TGCGCCAGCAGCGAAAACAGAGAAAAACTGTTTTTT.

The V and J genes are TRBV15 and TRBJ2-1; D is uncertain. The ends were cut back, 0 bases at V and 1 base at J, with 10 bases in the middle. The CDR3 runs to 16 residues. The germline V gene encodes CDR1 LNHNV and CDR2 YYDKDF (reference sequence). The CDR3 DNA sequence: TGTGCCACCAGCAGAGATCTAAGTACGTCCTACAATGAGCAGTTCTTC. Translated, it gives CATSRDLSTSYNEQFF.

This chain uses TRBV6-2 or TRBV6-3 with TRBJ1-1, with 8 bases lining up with TRBD1. The CDR3 covers 14 residues. J was trimmed by 4 bases and V by 2 bases; bases with no gene match: 3. Germline lookup yields CDR1 MNHEY and CDR2 SVGEGT. The CDR3 sequence: CASSYQGAITEAFF. In DNA, the CDR3 is TGTGCCAGCAGTTACCAGGGGGCGATCACTGAAGCTTTCTTT.

V usage is TRBV19 and J usage is TRBJ2-2; maybe TRBD1 (5 bases). The CDR3 has 14 residues. The V and J ends lost 4 bases and 6 bases respectively, with 12 bases between them. Germline assignment: CDR1 LNHDA and CDR2 SQIVND (reference sequence). CDR3 coding DNA: TGTGCCAGTAGTAACAGGTTCTCCTCCGGGGAGCTGTTTTTT. It codes for CASSNRFSSGELFF.

The gene calls are TRBV29-1 and TRBJ2-5, with TRBD2 matching 7 bases. The CDR3 has 14 amino acids. The V gene's germline CDR1 is SQVTM and CDR2 ANQGSEA. With V trimmed by 6 bases and J by 2 bases, 9 bases remained unmatched. This CDR3 is CSVFPGGGQETQYF. CDR3 coding DNA: TGCAGCGTCTTCCCGGGCGGGGGACAAGAGACCCAGTACTTC.

The chain is built from TRBV5-6 and TRBJ1-1, with D perhaps matching TRBD1 (5 bases). Germline CDR1 is SGHDT and CDR2 is YYEEEE. Trimming removed 3 bases at V and 1 base at J, with 10 bases between. CDR3 size: 14 residues. CDR3 region: CASSSSGTNTEAFF. The CDR3 region has the DNA TGTGCCAGCAGCTCTAGCGGGACGAACACTGAAGCTTTCTTT. The variable domain in full, with the rest retrieved from reference TRBV5-6 and TRBJ1-1, is DAGVTQSPTHLIKTRGQQVTLRCSPKSGHDTVSWYQQALGQGPQFIFQYYEEEERQRGNFPDRFSGHQFPNYSSELNVNALLLGDSALYLCASSSSGTNTEAFFGQGTRLTVV.

This chain links TRBV5-1 with TRBJ2-3; 7 bases fit TRBD2. Per the germline V gene, CDR1 is SGHRS and CDR2 is YFSETQ. Trimming removed 5 bases from V and 6 bases from J; junction bases left unmatched: 9. This CDR3 comprises 14 residues. CDR3 in amino acids: CASSRDLGRDTQYF. CDR3 bases: TGCGCCAGCAGTCGGGACCTCGGGAGGGATACGCAGTATTTT. Using reference TRBV5-1 and TRBJ2-3 for the parts outside the CDR3, the full variable domain is KAGVTQTPRYLIKTRGQQVTLSCSPISGHRSVSWYQQTPGQGLQFLFEYFSETQRNKGNFPGRFSGRQFSNSRSEMNVSTLELGDSALYLCASSRDLGRDTQYFGPGTRLTVL.

The chain employs TRBV13 and TRBJ2-3, with D tentatively TRBD2 (5 bases). The germline V gene encodes CDR1 PRHDT and CDR2 FYEKMQ (reference sequence). Trimming stripped 4 bases from V and 4 bases from J, with 12 bases between. The CDR3 has 14 residues. DNA of the CDR3: TGTGCCAGCAGCTCCGGCGGGTTTTCAGATACGCAGTATTTT. This codes for CASSSGGFSDTQYF. The variable domain in full, with the rest retrieved from reference TRBV13 and TRBJ2-3, is AAGVIQSPRHLIKEKRETATLKCYPIPRHDTVYWYQQGPGQDPQFLISFYEKMQSDKGSIPDRFSAQQFSDYHSELNMSSLELGDSALYFCASSSGGFSDTQYFGPGTRLTVL.

The chain has TRBV10-3 and TRBJ1-5; 7 bases are a match to TRBD1. With 7 bases clipped from V and 0 bases from J, the junction kept 9 bases outside the gene matches. The length of the CDR3 is 16 residues. Germline V gives CDR1 ENHRY, CDR2 SYGVKD. The CDR3 protein is CAIIGTGTDSNQPQHF. The CDR3, as DNA: TGTGCCATCATCGGCACCGGGACAGATAGCAATCAGCCCCAGCATTTT.

J is TRBJ1-2 and V is TRBV11-2; 11 bases match TRBD1. This CDR3 is 14 amino acids long. Germline CDR1 is SGHAT and CDR2 is FQNNGV. J gave up 8 bases and V 3 bases, and 5 bases lay outside the gene matches. The CDR3 DNA is TGTGCCAGCAGCTTCATTGGGACAGGGGGAGGCTACACCTTC. Translation gives CASSFIGTGGGYTF.

The V and J genes are TRBV15 and TRBJ2-1; TRBD1 might be the D (5 bases). CDR3 length: 17 amino acids. The V and J ends lost 8 bases and 7 bases respectively, with 27 bases between them. Looked up from germline, CDR1 is LNHNV and CDR2 is YYDKDF (reference sequence). As DNA, the CDR3 is TGTGCCACCCCAATTCCGACCCAGCCCAGGGATCGGAATGAGCAGTTCTTC. Translating gives CATPIPTQPRDRNEQFF.

This clone has a handful of counts. The V and J genes are TRBV4-3 and TRBJ1-1; D gene uncertain. The CDR3 consists of 16 residues. The V gene lost 3 bases and the J gene lost 4 bases, with 18 bases spanning the gap. The germline gives CDR1 LGHNA, CDR2 YSLEER. CDR3 DNA: TGCGCCAGCAGCCAGGATCCCCCGGGTGGTACCACTGAAGCTTTCTTT. Its protein is CASSQDPPGGTTEAFF.

CDR3 sequence (DNA): TGTGCCAGCAGCTTTATCCGGGACAGCTCTGAAGCTTTCTTT. It yields the protein CASSFIRDSSEAFF. V and J are TRBV7-2 and TRBJ1-1, with 7 bases that match TRBD1. J was trimmed by 6 bases and V by 3 bases; bases with no gene match: 7. This CDR3 is built from 14 residues. Germline V gives CDR1 SGHTA, CDR2 FQGNSA. Complete variable domain (other parts from reference TRBV7-2 and TRBJ1-1): GAGVSQSPSNKVTEKGKDVELRCDPISGHTALYWYRQSLGQGLEFLIYFQGNSAPDKSGLPSDRFSAERTGGSVSTLTIQRTQQEDSAVYLCASSFIRDSSEAFFGQGTRLTVV.

Remarks on this clone: This same CDR3 is encoded by further DNA sequences in the sample. The rearrangement joins TRBV7-2 to TRBJ1-5; a weak D match, TRBD1 (6 bases). Germline CDR1 and CDR2: SGHTA and FQGNSA. The CDR3 runs 13 residues. Trimming took 6 bases from V and 7 from J, leaving 13 bases between them. As DNA, the CDR3 is TGTGCCAGCAGTTTACAGGGTGGGCAGCCCCAGCATTTT. Its protein product is CASSLQGGQPQHF.

The CDR3 coding sequence is TGTGCCAGCAGCGGGAGACTAGCAGAGACTTTATACGAGCAGTACTTC. Protein: CASSGRLAETLYEQYF. The chain has TRBV7-2 and TRBJ2-7; TRBD2 agrees at 7 bases. CDR1 is SGHTA and CDR2 is FQGNSA in the germline V gene. The CDR3 is 16 residues long. V lost 5 bases and J lost 4; bases outside the gene matches: 14.

The chain is built from TRBV28 and TRBJ2-6; D may be TRBD2 (5 bases). The ends were cut back, 3 bases at V and 2 bases at J, with 5 bases in the middle. Germline values: CDR1 MDHEN, CDR2 SYDVKM. The CDR3 length is 14 residues. This CDR3 reads CASSLEAGANVLTF. CDR3 DNA sequence: TGTGCCAGCAGTTTGGAGGCTGGGGCCAACGTCCTGACTTTC.

The chain combines TRBV6-2 or TRBV6-3 with TRBJ1-4; the D gene is possibly TRBD1 (5 bases). Trimming removed 6 bases from V and 8 bases from J, with 16 bases in between. CDR1 MNHEY and CDR2 SVGEGT come from the germline V gene. This CDR3 is built from 14 residues. The CDR3 DNA sequence: TGTGCCAGCAGCCCTGGGGACTATCCGGAAAAACTGTTTTTT. Encoded protein: CASSPGDYPEKLFF.

The rearrangement links TRBV6-6 to TRBJ2-3, with TRBD1 matching 9 bases. Germline CDR1 is MNHNY and CDR2 is SVGAGI (reference sequence). The CDR3 totals 17 residues. V trimming: 5 bases; J trimming: 0 bases; junction bases outside the gene matches: 9. In DNA form, the CDR3 reads TGTGCCAGCAGTCAGCCGGGACAGGGCTTCAGCACAGATACGCAGTATTTT. Its protein is CASSQPGQGFSTDTQYF.

This sequence joins TRBV4-1 and TRBJ1-4, with 9 bases matching TRBD1. CDR1 and CDR2 from the germline V gene are MGHRA and YSYEKL. V lost 0 bases, J lost 8 bases, and 7 bases stayed unmatched. CDR3 size: 16 residues. In nucleotides, the CDR3 is TGCGCCAGCAGCCAAGATAGACAGGGGGAAGGGGAAAAACTGTTTTTT. Translating gives CASSQDRQGEGEKLFF.

The CDR3 region is CASSQDGGRNTEAFF. DNA of the CDR3: TGTGCCAGCAGCCAAGACGGGGGGAGGAACACTGAAGCTTTCTTT. The V gene is TRBV3-1 (or the pseudogene TRBV3-2), the J gene TRBJ1-1; tentative D call: TRBD1 (5 bases). Germline CDR1 and CDR2: LGHDT and YNNKEL (reference sequence). CDR3 length equals 15 residues. V shed 0 bases and J shed 1 base, with 9 bases lying between them.